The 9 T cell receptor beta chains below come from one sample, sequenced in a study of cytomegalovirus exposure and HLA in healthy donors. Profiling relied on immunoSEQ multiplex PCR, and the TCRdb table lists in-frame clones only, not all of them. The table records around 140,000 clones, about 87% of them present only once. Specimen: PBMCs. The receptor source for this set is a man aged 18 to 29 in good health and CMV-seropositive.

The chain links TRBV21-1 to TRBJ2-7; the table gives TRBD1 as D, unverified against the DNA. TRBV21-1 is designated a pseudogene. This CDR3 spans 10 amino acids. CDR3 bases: TGTGCCAGCAGCCATTACGAGCAGTACTTC. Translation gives CASSHYEQYF.

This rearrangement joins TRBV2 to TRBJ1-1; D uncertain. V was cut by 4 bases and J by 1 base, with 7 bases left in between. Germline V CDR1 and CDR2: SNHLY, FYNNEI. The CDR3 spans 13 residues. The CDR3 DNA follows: TGTGCCAGCAGTGTCCAGTGGAACACTGAAGCTTTCTTT. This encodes CASSVQWNTEAFF. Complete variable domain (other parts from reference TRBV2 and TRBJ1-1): EPEVTQTPSHQVTQMGQEVILRCVPISNHLYFYWYRQILGQKVEFLVSFYNNEISEKSEIFDDQFSVERPDGSNFTLKIRSTKLEDSAMYFCASSVQWNTEAFFGQGTRLTVV.

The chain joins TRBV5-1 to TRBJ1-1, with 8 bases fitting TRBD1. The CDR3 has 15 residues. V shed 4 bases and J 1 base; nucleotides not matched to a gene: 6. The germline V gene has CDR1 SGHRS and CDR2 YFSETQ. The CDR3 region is CASSNWTGTNTEAFF. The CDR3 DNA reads TGCGCCAGCAGCAACTGGACAGGGACGAACACTGAAGCTTTCTTT.

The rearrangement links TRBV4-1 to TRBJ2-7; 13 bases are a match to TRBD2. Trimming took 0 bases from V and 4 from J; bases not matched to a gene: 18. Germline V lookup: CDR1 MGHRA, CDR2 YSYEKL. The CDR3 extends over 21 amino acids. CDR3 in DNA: TGCGCCAGCAGCCAAGAAGGGCGAGGACTAGCGGGAGCGGGGGGAAGGTACGAGCAGTACTTC. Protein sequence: CASSQEGRGLAGAGGRYEQYF.

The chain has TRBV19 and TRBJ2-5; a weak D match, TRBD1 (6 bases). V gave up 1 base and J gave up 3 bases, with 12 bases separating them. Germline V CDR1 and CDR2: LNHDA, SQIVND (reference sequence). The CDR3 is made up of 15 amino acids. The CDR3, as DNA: TGTGCCAGTAGTATAGGTTCGGCAGGGGAAGAGACCCAGTACTTC. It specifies CASSIGSAGEETQYF.

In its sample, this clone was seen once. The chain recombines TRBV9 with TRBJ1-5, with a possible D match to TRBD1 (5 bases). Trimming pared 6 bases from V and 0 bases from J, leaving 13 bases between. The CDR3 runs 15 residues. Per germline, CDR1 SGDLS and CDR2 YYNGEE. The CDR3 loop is CASTPGTNSNQPQHF. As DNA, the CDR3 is TGTGCCAGCACCCCCGGGACTAATAGCAATCAGCCCCAGCATTTT.

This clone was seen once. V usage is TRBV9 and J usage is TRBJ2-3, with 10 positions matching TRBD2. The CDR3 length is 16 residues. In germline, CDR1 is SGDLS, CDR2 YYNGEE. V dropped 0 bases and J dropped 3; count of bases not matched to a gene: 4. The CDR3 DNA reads TGTGCCAGCAGCGTAGCTACACTAGCGGGGACAGATACGCAGTATTTT. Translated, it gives CASSVATLAGTDTQYF.

The CDR3 DNA follows: TGTGCCAGCAGTGAATCGCCTAGCGGGAGTGGGTACAATGAGCAGTTCTTC. Amino acids: CASSESPSGSGYNEQFF. The genes are TRBV2 and TRBJ2-1; 10 bases line up with TRBD2. The germline CDR1 and CDR2 sequences are SNHLY and FYNNEI. The V segment lost 2 bases and the J segment 4 bases; nucleotides outside the gene matches: 8. The CDR3 is made up of 17 amino acids.

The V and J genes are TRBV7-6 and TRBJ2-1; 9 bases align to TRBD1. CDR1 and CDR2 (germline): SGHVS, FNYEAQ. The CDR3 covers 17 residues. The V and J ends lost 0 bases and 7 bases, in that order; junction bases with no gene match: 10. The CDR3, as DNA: TGTGCCAGCAGCTTAGCACGAGGACAGGGGAACCCTAATGAGCAGTTCTTC. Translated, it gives CASSLARGQGNPNEQFF.